The 5 T cell receptor beta chains given below trace back to one sample, sequenced in a study of blood T cell repertoires in COVID-19 (dated by TCRdb to about 2020). The library was generated by the immunoSEQ multiplex PCR assay. TCRdb holds this immuneACCESS table with in-frame rearrangements only. Some clones are missing; in checked studies, unresolved V genes explain under half, and the rest has no known cause. The sample records 250,000 to 350,000 clones, approximately 90% of which are singletons. The leading ten clones occupy roughly 0.8% of the sample. The sequencing sample was made of peripheral blood. These receptors all come from a man aged 30 to 45 with acute or convalescent COVID-19.

On this clone itself: The same CDR3 can be traced to other DNA sequences in this sample. V usage is TRBV7-9 and J usage is TRBJ1-2; D remains unclear. The CDR3 is 12 residues long. V gave up 0 bases and J gave up 5 bases, with 4 bases separating them. The germline V gene encodes CDR1 SEHNR and CDR2 FQNEAQ (reference sequence). The chain's CDR3 is CASSLASYGYTF. The CDR3 DNA reads TGTGCCAGCAGCTTAGCGTCGTATGGCTACACCTTC.

This clone was seen more than once but under ten times. The chain carries TRBV6-5 and TRBJ2-7; D perhaps matches TRBD2 (5 bases). CDR1 and CDR2 (germline): MNHEY, SVGAGI. The CDR3 sequence is 11 residues long. With 6 bases removed from V and 2 bases from J, the gap between germline ends came to 5 bases. CDR3 sequence (DNA): TGTGCCAGCAGGGGAGCCTACGAGCAGTACTTC. Protein sequence: CASRGAYEQYF.

This chain uses TRBV6-1 with TRBJ1-2; perhaps TRBD1 as D (5 bases). The CDR3 is made up of 15 amino acids. Germline CDR1 and CDR2: MNHNS and SASEGT. V was pared by 0 bases and J by 5 bases, with 13 bases between. The CDR3 reads CASSEAGGGNYGYTF. DNA of the CDR3: TGTGCCAGCAGTGAAGCGGGCGGGGGAAATTATGGCTACACCTTC.

The J gene is TRBJ1-3, the V gene TRBV4-1; 12 bases match TRBD1. The CDR3 has 15 amino acids. Looked up from germline, CDR1 is MGHRA and CDR2 is YSYEKL. Trimming removed 3 bases from V and 6 bases from J; junction bases left unmatched: 3. This CDR3 reads CASSQGQGALNTIYF. CDR3 DNA sequence: TGCGCCAGCAGCCAGGGACAGGGGGCTTTAAACACCATATATTTT.

The chain recombines TRBV7-3 with TRBJ1-1, with 7 positions matching TRBD1. The germline V gene encodes CDR1 SGHTA and CDR2 FQGTGA. The length of the CDR3 is 15 residues. The junction had 12 bases not matched to a gene; V was cut back by 7 bases and J by 4 bases. CDR3 in amino acids: CASTQIGGTATEAFF. The DNA of the CDR3 is TGTGCCAGCACCCAGATAGGTGGGACAGCCACTGAAGCTTTCTTT.